The next 11 T cell receptor beta chains were all read from a single sample in a study of shared clonotypes between healthy human individuals. Here immunoSEQ multiplex PCR was the method, and the copy in TCRdb shows in-frame clones only, minus some. The data hold about 2.4 million clones, with roughly 93% observed a single time. Sequencing was done on a sample of naive CD4+ T cells from PBMCs. Subset described: CD45RA+ positively selected. These receptors originate from a man between 18 and 35 years old in good health. Some clones in this sample may be carry-over from other donors' samples.

The chain couples TRBV19 to TRBJ2-7, with 7 bases matching TRBD2. The V segment lost 6 bases and the J segment 3 bases; nucleotides outside the gene matches: 11. CDR3 length: 15 residues. CDR1 LNHDA and CDR2 SQIVND come from the germline V gene (reference sequence). DNA for the CDR3: TGTGCCAGTAGCCTCCGTCGACAGCGGGACTACGAGCAGTACTTC. Translating it yields CASSLRRQRDYEQYF.

The V gene is TRBV5-1, the J gene TRBJ1-6; D gene uncertain. This CDR3 has 14 amino acids. The V and J ends lost 9 bases and 7 bases respectively, with 17 bases between them. Germline-derived CDR1 and CDR2 are SGHRS and YFSETQ. CDR3 bases: TGCGCCACCTCGTTGGTGGGCCCGAATTCACCCCTCCACTTT. Amino acids: CATSLVGPNSPLHF.

V and J are TRBV21-1 and TRBJ2-7; whether TRBD2, the table's D call, matches the DNA was not checked. TRBV21-1 is shown as a pseudogene. The CDR3 is 19 residues long. The CDR3: CASSNVGRVGRLGSYEQYF. The CDR3 DNA reads TGTGCCAGCAGCAACGTCGGTCGGGTAGGCCGACTAGGGTCCTACGAGCAGTACTTC.

This chain uses TRBV29-1 with TRBJ1-2; 10 positions match TRBD1. J lost 0 bases, V lost 7 bases, and 5 bases had no gene match. This CDR3 comprises 14 residues. CDR1 and CDR2 (germline): SQVTM, ANQGSEA. CDR3: CSGMTGGTNYGYTF. The CDR3 DNA is TGCAGCGGGATGACAGGGGGCACTAACTATGGCTACACCTTC.

The chain joins TRBV28 to TRBJ1-1; 10 bases map to TRBD1. Germline values: CDR1 MDHEN, CDR2 SYDVKM. The V and J ends lost 6 bases and 10 bases, in that order; junction bases with no gene match: 5. The CDR3 has 12 amino acids. For the CDR3, the DNA is TGTGCCAGCAGACCGGACAGGGGGGCAGCTTTCTTT. This codes for CASRPDRGAAFF.

For this clone: The same CDR3 can be traced to other DNA sequences in this sample. The CDR3 here is CASSPRQGPTGELFF. CDR3 DNA sequence: TGTGCCAGCAGCCCGCGACAGGGCCCCACCGGGGAGCTGTTTTTT. V is TRBV4-2 and J is TRBJ2-2; 7 nucleotides line up with TRBD1. Looked up from germline, CDR1 is LGHNA and CDR2 is YNFKEQ. The CDR3 extends over 15 amino acids. Trimming cost V 4 bases and J 4 bases; bases outside gene matches: 6.

CDR3 protein: CASSGGRGEQYF. For the CDR3, the DNA is TGTGCCAGTAGTGGCGGGAGAGGGGAACAGTACTTC. This rearrangement joins TRBV19 to TRBJ2-7, with TRBD2 matching over 7 bases. Germline V gene sequence: CDR1 LNHDA, CDR2 SQIVND (reference sequence). CDR3 size: 12 residues. V lost 5 bases, J lost 10 bases, and 8 bases stayed unmatched.

Regarding this clone: A read error may account for a junction end that differs from germline. V usage is TRBV5-6 and J usage is TRBJ2-2; D may match TRBD1 or TRBD2 (5 bases each). CDR3 length equals 16 residues. CDR1 is SGHDT and CDR2 is YYEEEE in the germline V gene. The chain's CDR3 is CAGSLDGAGYTGELFF. The CDR3 DNA reads as TGTGCCGGCAGCTTGGATGGGGCGGGTTACACCGGGGAGCTGTTTTTT.

This clone was found once. Other DNA sequences within the sample encode an identical CDR3. The V gene is TRBV6-5, the J gene TRBJ1-2; a weak D match, TRBD1 (5 bases). Germline values: CDR1 MNHEY, CDR2 SVGAGI. The CDR3 is made up of 13 amino acids. Trimming stripped 2 bases from V and 6 bases from J, with 10 bases between. This CDR3 reads CASSYGQGDGYTF. The DNA for the CDR3 is TGTGCCAGCAGTTACGGGCAGGGTGATGGCTACACCTTC.

The chain employs TRBV10-2 and TRBJ2-2, with TRBD2 identical over 7 bases. Germline V gives CDR1 WSHSY, CDR2 SAAADI. The CDR3 spans 19 residues. After removal of 8 bases from V and 0 bases from J, the junction contained 18 bases not matched to a gene. CDR3 bases: TGCGCCAGCTGCTCCTGGCGGGAGTGGCCAGGAGCGAACACCGGGGAGCTGTTTTTT. Its protein is CASCSWREWPGANTGELFF.

V usage is TRBV7-2 and J usage is TRBJ2-2; the match to TRBD1 covers 8 bases. The junction had 9 bases not matched to a gene; V was cut back by 2 bases and J by 7 bases. The germline CDR1 and CDR2 sequences are SGHTA and FQGNSA. This CDR3 has 16 amino acids. The CDR3 spells CASSLFAGGLSGELFF. The CDR3 bases are TGTGCCAGCAGCTTATTTGCAGGGGGCTTGAGCGGGGAGCTGTTTTTT.